This T cell receptor beta chain was obtained from a study of blood T cell repertoires in COVID-19. At the level of the study: Sites across the United States, Italy and Spain contributed samples from acute and convalescent COVID-19. In each case, the material was cDNA or gDNA derived from T cells, B-cell-depleted T cells, or PBMCs.

Per the authors' pipeline: Counts of nucleated cells, estimated from reference gene primer amplification, were obtained. TCRdb keeps only in-frame clones here, not all; method: immunoSEQ multiplex PCR. The V and J calls and clone size are taken from that table; D and trimming were inferred from the DNA. This table has roughly 150,000 clones, 70% to 90% appearing once. V was clipped by 4 bases and J by 5 bases; unmatched bases: 8. The germline V gene has CDR1 SGHVS and CDR2 FNYEAQ. This CDR3 is built from 14 residues. The chain employs TRBV7-6 and TRBJ2-7; 7 positions agree with TRBD2. The origin of this receptor is a human donor in a cohort sampled during active COVID-19. Sequenced: peripheral blood. As DNA, the CDR3 is TGTGCCAGCAGCTCCCACGCGGGGGAAAACGAGCAGTACTTC. Translating gives CASSSHAGENEQYF.